The 8 T cell receptor beta chains listed next were all sequenced from one sample in a study of CXCR3-negative and CXCR3-positive naive CD8 T cells. Whole-study findings and limits: Naive cells with CXCR3 showed TRB CDR3s that were more hydrophobic than those in CXCR3-negative naive cells.

Each TRB cDNA library was prepared by 5' RACE (with UMI labels). TCRdb re-called the 5' RACE reads, yielding one record per CDR3 amino acid sequence without DNA. The table for this sample gives some 54,000 distinct CDR3 sequences. No antigen has been identified for these receptors. Specimen: naive CXCR3+ CD8+ T cells from blood. The subset is: CD45RO-CCR7+CD27+CD95- naive CD8+ T cells expressing CXCR3 (TNR3+). The receptors originated from a human donor in good health. Some clones in this sample may be carry-over from other donors' samples.

The chain employs TRBV14 and TRBJ2-2; TCRdb indicates TRBD2, and absent DNA this call remains unverified. CDR1 is SGHDN, CDR2 FVKESK, per germline. The CDR3 extends over 15 amino acids. The CDR3 loop is CASSQESGRRWELFF.

V gene TRBV27 combines with J gene TRBJ2-2; TCRdb's D call of TRBD1 is untestable without DNA. The CDR3 has 14 residues. Germline V lookup: CDR1 MNHEY, CDR2 SMNVEV (reference sequence). This chain's CDR3 is CASSNRDGVGELFF.

The chain couples TRBV6-6 to TRBJ1-1; TCRdb calls TRBD1, which cannot be checked without DNA. The V gene's germline CDR1 is MNHNY and CDR2 SVGAGI (reference sequence). The CDR3 sequence is 16 residues long. The CDR3 here is CASSYGTGGGGTEAFF.

This chain connects TRBV25-1 to TRBJ1-2. CDR3 length: 11 residues. Germline V gene data show CDR1 as MGHDK and CDR2 as SYGVNS. Here the CDR3 reads CASSSNYGYTF.

V usage is TRBV5-5 and J usage is TRBJ2-1; TCRdb reports TRBD1, a call that lacks DNA to check it against. The CDR3 is 15 residues long. The germline CDR1 and CDR2 sequences are SGHKS and YYEKEE (reference sequence). CDR3 sequence reads: CASSSGDLALNEQLF.

This rearrangement joins TRBV15 to TRBJ1-1. CDR1 is LNHNV, CDR2 YYDKDF, per germline (reference sequence). The CDR3 sequence is 16 residues long. CDR3 region: CATSRDKVRLNTEAFF.

The rearrangement links TRBV7-3 to TRBJ1-1; the TRBD1 assignment by TCRdb is unverifiable without DNA. This CDR3 has 16 residues. Germline V gene sequence: CDR1 SGHTA, CDR2 FQGTGA. CDR3 sequence: CASSLSLTGTNTEAFF.

The chain carries TRBV7-8 and TRBJ2-7; TCRdb designates TRBD2, a call that cannot be tested without DNA. Germline CDR1 reads SGHVS; CDR2 reads FQNEAQ. The CDR3 sequence is 17 residues long. The CDR3 here is CASSSGLAGGRSYEQYF. Supplemented by reference TRBV7-8 and TRBJ2-7, the full variable domain reads GAGVSQSPRYKVAKRGQDVALRCDPISGHVSLFWYQQALGQGPEFLTYFQNEAQLDKSGLPSDRFFAERPEGSVSTLKIQRTQQEDSAVYLCASSSGLAGGRSYEQYFGPGTRLTVT.